This T cell receptor (beta chain) originates from a study of blood T cell repertoires in COVID-19. Study-level information: The United States, Italy and Spain supplied acute and convalescent COVID-19 samples.

As processed by the authors: Amplification of reference gene primers was used by the study to estimate nucleated cell counts. The method was immunoSEQ multiplex PCR; TCRdb's version includes in-frame clones alone and lacks a portion of them. V and J calls and clone size are given by that table; D and trimming were obtained from the DNA. The table lists around 300,000 clones, about nine tenths of them singletons. Adults between about 18 and 89 years of age took part from under 30 US areas. The CDR3 has 14 residues. The V end was cut by 3 bases, the J end by 6 bases, with 14 bases between. Germline V gives CDR1 ENHRY, CDR2 SYGVKD.

The origin of this receptor is a woman younger than 30 who had recovered from COVID-19. Material: PBMCs or T cells enriched from blood (not recorded which). The rearrangement links TRBV10-3 to TRBJ1-1; D remains ambiguous. This chain's CDR3 is CAISDVGGIAEAFF. The CDR3 nucleotides read TGTGCCATCAGTGACGTCGGAGGGATCGCTGAAGCTTTCTTT.